Below, 2 T cell receptor beta chains from the same sample are listed, as sequenced in a study of T cells in tuberculosis. The assay was immunoSEQ multiplex PCR, and TCRdb's table has in-frame clones only and misses some. Found here are some 40,000 clones, roughly 96% of them singletons; the top ten hold around 3.3%. Sequencing was done on a sample of PBMCs. These receptors were obtained from a donor between 10 and 35 years old with latent tuberculosis or without tuberculosis infection.

This clone was observed a few times. The chain employs TRBV4-1 and TRBJ2-1; a possible D gene is TRBD2 (7 bases). The V and J ends lost 1 base and 7 bases respectively, with 20 bases between them. CDR3 length: 17 residues. Germline loops: CDR1 MGHRA, CDR2 YSYEKL. In DNA, the CDR3 is TGCGCCAGCAGCCAAGTCATTACCGGGGGGCCCTTAAATGAGCAGTTCTTC. This gives the protein CASSQVITGGPLNEQFF.

V and J are TRBV29-1 and TRBJ2-2; maybe TRBD1 (6 bases). Germline assignment: CDR1 SQVTM and CDR2 ANQGSEA. The CDR3 is made up of 12 amino acids. V lost 8 bases and J 4 bases, leaving 11 bases between the germline ends. CDR3 DNA: TGCAGCTCAGGGGCCGGCACCGGGGAGCTGTTTTTT. Its translation is CSSGAGTGELFF.